Sequencing of this T cell receptor (beta chain) was carried out in a study of post-analysis software for immune sequencing data. Study-level information: The disease courses covered relapsing-remitting, secondary progressive and progressive-relapsing multiple sclerosis.

Germline V gene lookup returns CDR1 MNHEY and CDR2 SMNVEV (reference sequence). V was pared by 0 bases and J by 3 bases, with 6 bases between. The CDR3 has 13 residues. This clonotype has a handful of counts. Its antigen is as yet unknown. Notes on the study in general: When compared against controls, multiple sclerosis patients showed significantly lower normalized Chao1 diversity. F-measure co-clustering was strong for batch-matched samples. About five TRBV segments appeared more often in patients than in controls, and TRBV5-6, TRBV5-1 and TRBV20-1 were among these.

Tagging with unique molecular identifiers was a feature of the TCR beta cDNA libraries. The source material, roughly 0.9 to 11 million T cells, gave rise to roughly 0.5 million cDNA molecules. One entry per CDR3 protein results from TCRdb running MiXCR on the PCR reads. The table shows 600,000 to 750,000 distinct CDR3 sequences, with approximately 60% occurring only once. The sequence came from a girl between 2 and 10 years old with multiple sclerosis. The J gene is TRBJ2-7, the V gene TRBV27; D not certain. Sequenced sample: blood. The CDR3 protein is CASSLSAHYEQYF. CDR3 nucleotide sequence: TGTGCCAGCAGTTTATCCGCCCACTACGAGCAGTACTTC.